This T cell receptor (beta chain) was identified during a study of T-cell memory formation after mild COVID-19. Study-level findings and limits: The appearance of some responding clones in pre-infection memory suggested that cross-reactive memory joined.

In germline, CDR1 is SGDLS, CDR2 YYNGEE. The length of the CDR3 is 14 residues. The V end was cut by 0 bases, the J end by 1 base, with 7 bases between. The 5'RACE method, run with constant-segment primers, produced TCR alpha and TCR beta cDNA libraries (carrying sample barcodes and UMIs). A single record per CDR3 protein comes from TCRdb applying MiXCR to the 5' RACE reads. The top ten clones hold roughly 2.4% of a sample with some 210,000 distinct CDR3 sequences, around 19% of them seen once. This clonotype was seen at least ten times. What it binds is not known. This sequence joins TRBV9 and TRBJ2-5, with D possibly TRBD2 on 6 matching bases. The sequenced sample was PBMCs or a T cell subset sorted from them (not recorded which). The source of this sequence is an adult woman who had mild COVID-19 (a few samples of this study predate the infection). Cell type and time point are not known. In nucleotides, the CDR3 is TGTGCCAGCAGCGTAGTGGGGGGCCAAGAGACCCAGTACTTC. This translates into CASSVVGGQETQYF.